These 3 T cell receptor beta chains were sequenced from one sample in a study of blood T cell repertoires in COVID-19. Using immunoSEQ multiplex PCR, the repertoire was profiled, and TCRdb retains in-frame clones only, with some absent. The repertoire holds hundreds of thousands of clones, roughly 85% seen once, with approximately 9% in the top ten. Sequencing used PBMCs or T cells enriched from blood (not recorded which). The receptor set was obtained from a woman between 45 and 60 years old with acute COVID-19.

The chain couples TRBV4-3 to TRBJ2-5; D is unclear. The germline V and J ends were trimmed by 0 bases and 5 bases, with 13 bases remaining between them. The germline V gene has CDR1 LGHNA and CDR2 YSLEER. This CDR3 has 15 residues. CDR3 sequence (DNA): TGCGCCAGCAGCCAAGATAGTGACTTCCGCGAGACCCAGTACTTC. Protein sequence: CASSQDSDFRETQYF.

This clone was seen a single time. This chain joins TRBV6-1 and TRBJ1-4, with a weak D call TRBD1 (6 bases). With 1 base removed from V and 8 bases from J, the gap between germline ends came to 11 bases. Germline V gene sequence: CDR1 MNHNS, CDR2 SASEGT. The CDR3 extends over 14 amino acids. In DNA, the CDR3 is TGTGCCAGCAGTGAAGGGGGGGGCGGAGAAAAACTGTTTTTT. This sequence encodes CASSEGGGGEKLFF.

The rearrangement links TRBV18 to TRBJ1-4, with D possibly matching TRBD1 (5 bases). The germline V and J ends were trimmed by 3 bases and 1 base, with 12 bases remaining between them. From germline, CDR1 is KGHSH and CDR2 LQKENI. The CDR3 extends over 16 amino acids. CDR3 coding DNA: TGTGCCAGCTCACCGGTGTCCGGGGGAACTAATGAAAAACTGTTTTTT. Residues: CASSPVSGGTNEKLFF. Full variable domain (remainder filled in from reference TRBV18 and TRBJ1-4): NAGVMQNPRHLVRRRGQEARLRCSPMKGHSHVYWYRQLPEEGLKFMVYLQKENIIDESGMPKERFSAEFPKEGPSILRIQQVVRGDSAAYFCASSPVSGGTNEKLFFGSGTQLSVL.